These T cell receptor beta chains were read from a single sample in a study of blood T cell repertoires in COVID-19. Clones were sequenced by immunoSEQ multiplex PCR, and TCRdb holds only the in-frame ones, with some missing. The data contain more than 140,000 clones, around 84% of them singletons. Material for sequencing was peripheral blood. These receptor sequences come from a woman aged 55-75 years with acute or convalescent COVID-19. The CDR3 runs from the conserved cysteine through the conserved F or W. Fields, in order: J gene, clone size, V gene, D gene, CDR3 DNA, CDR3 protein. A D gene is named only where the DNA matches it firmly. Clone size is shown for a subset of rows, as once, few, many or a class of expanded clone.

>TRBJ1-5|NA|TRBV19|NA
TGTGCCAGTAGTAACCAACCGCGTCAGCCCCAGCATTTT
CASSNQPRQPQHF
>TRBJ2-1|NA|TRBV19|NA
TGTGCCAGTAGAACCGCGGGGGCTACCTACAATGAGCAGTTCTTC
CASRTAGATYNEQFF
>TRBJ1-6|NA|TRBV27|TRBD1
TGTGCCAGCAGTGCCTGGGACAGGTATTCACCCCTCCACTTT
CASSAWDRYSPLHF
>TRBJ1-1|NA|TRBV9|NA
TGTGCCAGCAGCCCCCGGGGAGGGGGGGTATCCGGCGGGTACACTGAAGCTTTCTTT
CASSPRGGGVSGGYTEAFF
>TRBJ2-1|NA|TRBV6-2/TRBV6-3|TRBD1
TGTGCCAGCAGTTCGGGACAGCTAGCTTACAATGAGCAGTTCTTC
CASSSGQLAYNEQFF
>TRBJ2-7|NA|TRBV2|NA
TGTGCCAGCAGTGAAGGAGCTAGCCTTTACTCCTTC
CASSEGASLYSF
>TRBJ2-7|NA|TRBV28|TRBD1
TGTGCCAGCAGGGGGACAGGGACAATCTACGAGCAGTACTTC
CASRGTGTIYEQYF
>TRBJ1-6|NA|TRBV27|TRBD1
TGTGCCAGCAGTTTATTTGACAGGGCGGCTAATTCACCCCTCCACTTT
CASSLFDRAANSPLHF
>TRBJ1-4|NA|TRBV12-3/TRBV12-4|NA
TGTGCCAGCAGTTTAGGAGTCAATGAAAAACTGTTTTTT
CASSLGVNEKLFF
>TRBJ2-7|few|TRBV30|TRBD1
TGTGCCTGGAGTGTAAGGGGAGGGACAGGGGGCAACGAGCAGTACTTC
CAWSVRGGTGGNEQYF
>TRBJ2-5|NA|TRBV11-2|NA
TGTGCCAGCAGCCCAACCGGACAGAAAGAGACCCAGTACTTC
CASSPTGQKETQYF
>TRBJ2-3|NA|TRBV5-1|TRBD2
TGCGCCAGCAGCGTTGGGACTAGCGGGGGGGCCCGGGGTACGCAGTATTTT
CASSVGTSGGARGTQYF
>TRBJ2-7|NA|TRBV4-1|NA
TGCGCCACAGGACCCGTGGGGGGAGGCGGCTACGAGCAGTACTTC
CATGPVGGGGYEQYF
>TRBJ2-3|NA|TRBV27|TRBD2
TGTGCCAGCAGTCCGGATATAGCGGGGGGCGGGACAGATACGCAGTATTTT
CASSPDIAGGGTDTQYF
>TRBJ2-1|NA|TRBV21-1|NA
TGTGCCAGCAGCATAGGCGGGGGACCGATAGGTGAGCAGTTCTTC
CASSIGGGPIGEQFF
>TRBJ2-3|NA|TRBV3-1/TRBV3-2|NA
TGTGCCAGCAGCCCCGTCCCAGATACGCAGTATTTT
CASSPVPDTQYF